The 9 T cell receptor beta chains below come from one sample, sequenced in a study of technical replicates of blood from four donors (dated by TCRdb to the late 2010s). Receptors were amplified or captured by the immunoSEQ multiplex PCR assay. Not all clones reach the TCRdb copy of this immuneACCESS table, which keeps in-frame sequences only. Checked studies attribute under half of the gap to unresolved V genes and leave the rest unexplained. Present in this sample are about 72,000 clones, around 90% of which were seen just once. Of the sample, over 0.35% falls within the top ten clones. The sample was T cells isolated from PBMCs. The receptors originated from a human donor in good health.

DNA for the CDR3: TGCGCCAGCAGCCACACTACAGGGGACAACTATGGCTACACCTTC. Translating it yields CASSHTTGDNYGYTF. This chain joins TRBV4-1 and TRBJ1-2; 7 nucleotides line up with TRBD1. This CDR3 is built from 15 residues. CDR1 is MGHRA, CDR2 YSYEKL, per germline. The junction had 6 bases not matched to a gene; V was cut back by 3 bases and J by 2 bases.

The genes are TRBV18 and TRBJ1-4; D ambiguous. CDR1 KGHSH and CDR2 LQKENI come from the germline V gene. CDR3 length: 16 residues. Trimming removed 2 bases at V and 0 bases at J, with 10 bases between. The CDR3 is CASSPVAGPTNEKLFF. CDR3 sequence (DNA): TGTGCCAGCTCACCAGTAGCCGGCCCAACTAATGAAAAACTGTTTTTT.

V and J are TRBV15 and TRBJ1-1; the match to TRBD1 covers 11 bases. This CDR3 comprises 16 residues. Germline assignment: CDR1 LNHNV and CDR2 YYDKDF (reference sequence). Trimming at V came to 0 bases and at J to 4 bases, leaving 4 bases not matched to a gene. CDR3 in amino acids: CATSRDRGTGGTEAFF. Written as DNA, the CDR3 is TGTGCCACCAGCAGAGATCGCGGGACAGGGGGCACTGAAGCTTTCTTT.

The rearrangement links TRBV19 to TRBJ1-1; D gene uncertain. The germline gives CDR1 LNHDA, CDR2 SQIVND (reference sequence). V lost 4 bases and J lost 1, with 7 bases in between. This CDR3 spans 13 amino acids. For the CDR3, the DNA is TGTGCCAGTAGTAGACTTGAGAACACTGAAGCTTTCTTT. Translating gives CASSRLENTEAFF.

This rearrangement joins TRBV7-3 to TRBJ1-1, with 7 bases fitting TRBD1. Germline V gene lookup returns CDR1 SGHTA and CDR2 FQGTGA. V dropped 4 bases and J dropped 4; count of bases not matched to a gene: 9. The CDR3 runs to 15 residues. In DNA, the CDR3 is TGTGCCAGCAGCTCGACAGGGACCATTCGCACTGAAGCTTTCTTT. Protein product: CASSSTGTIRTEAFF.

The V call is TRBV5-8, the J call TRBJ1-2; the D is unclear. V lost 1 base and J lost 1, with 5 bases in between. CDR1 is SGHTS and CDR2 is YDEGEE in the germline V gene. This CDR3 has 13 residues. In DNA form, the CDR3 reads TGTGCCAGCAGCTTGTTAAATAACTATGGCTACACCTTC. The encoded protein is CASSLLNNYGYTF.

This chain links TRBV11-3 with TRBJ1-2; tentatively, D is TRBD1 (5 bases). This CDR3 has 13 residues. Trimming took off 5 bases at V and 1 base at J, with 8 bases between the two ends. From germline, CDR1 is SGHNT and CDR2 YENEEA. CDR3 sequence (DNA): TGTGCCAGCAGCGTTGACAGTAACTATGGCTACACCTTC. Protein: CASSVDSNYGYTF.

This sequence joins TRBV2 and TRBJ2-3; TRBD2 aligns across 10 bases. This CDR3 contains 16 residues. The trim removed 5 bases at V and 6 bases at J, leaving 11 bases unmatched. Germline V lookup: CDR1 SNHLY, CDR2 FYNNEI. The CDR3 DNA is TGTGCCAGCAGTCTCCTAGCGGGAGTTTACGTGGATACGCAGTATTTT. This codes for CASSLLAGVYVDTQYF.

The chain is built from TRBV27 and TRBJ2-1; TRBD2 aligns across 7 bases. The CDR3 has 13 residues. The germline V gene encodes CDR1 MNHEY and CDR2 SMNVEV (reference sequence). For the CDR3, the DNA is TGTGTCACGCAGCGCGGGAGCTACAATGAGCAGTTCTTC. Translated, it gives CVTQRGSYNEQFF.